This T cell receptor (beta chain) was obtained from a study of siplizumab effects on memory and regulatory T cells. Study-wide findings and caveats: Naive T cells seemed more diverse than memory cells and seemed major alloresponse contributors.

The repertoire was sequenced with immunoSEQ multiplex PCR; TCRdb's copy has only in-frame clones and lacks some. Found here are roughly 56,000 clones, around 97% of them singletons; the top ten hold less than 1.1%. This clone has a single count. Its antigen is still unknown. There are 17 residues in the CDR3. V gave up 0 bases and J gave up 5 bases; unmatched junction bases: 13. Germline V CDR1 and CDR2: MGHRA, YSYEKL. Sequencing was performed on naive CD8+ T cells sorted from blood. The sequence was collected from a human donor in good health. This rearrangement joins TRBV4-1 to TRBJ2-7; 7 bases map to TRBD2. The chain's CDR3 is CASSQEAPGLVVNEQYF. CDR3 sequence (DNA): TGCGCCAGCAGCCAAGAGGCCCCCGGACTAGTAGTCAACGAGCAGTACTTC.